These T cell receptor beta chains were read from a single sample in a study of T cell responses to AZD1222 COVID-19 vaccine. Libraries were prepared by immunoSEQ multiplex PCR; TCRdb keeps only in-frame clonotypes and omits some of them. In the table there are 250,000 to 300,000 clones, almost 95% of which are singletons. The sequenced sample was peripheral blood, obtained 28 days after the second AZD1222 dose. Receptors originate from an adult who received the AZD1222 COVID-19 vaccine. The conserved cysteine and the conserved F or W are not part of the CDR3 here. The order of the fields is J gene, V gene, CDR3 protein.

TRBJ1-1,TRBV27,ASSLGGGTNTEAF
TRBJ2-7,TRBV27,ASSFRYRGRDEQY
TRBJ2-2,TRBV4-1,ASSQDWAGGTGELF
TRBJ1-6,TRBV5-1,ASSPGLNNSPLH
TRBJ2-5,TRBV4-1,ASSRGQQETQY
TRBJ2-7,TRBV5-1,ASRTSATYEQY
TRBJ1-1,TRBV7-2,ASSQYPRGPYDTEAF
TRBJ1-6,TRBV1,TSSRGVSSYNSPLH
TRBJ2-7,TRBV28,ASTQGRGSYEQY
TRBJ1-1,TRBV12-5,ASGLVLGTANTEAF
TRBJ2-1,TRBV6-2/TRBV6-3,ASSYPHEQF
TRBJ2-5,TRBV30,AWSVQQETQY
TRBJ1-3,TRBV6-4,ASSDKGPGNTIY
TRBJ1-1,TRBV2,ASSNPRGKSEAF
TRBJ2-3,TRBV5-1,ASSTYSQGSVDTQY
TRBJ1-2,TRBV5-6,ASRTRQLTRYGYT
TRBJ2-3,TRBV18,ASSPGAASTDTQY
TRBJ2-7,TRBV5-1,ASSLGTNPSYEQY
TRBJ1-3,TRBV28,ASNSGQISGNTIY
TRBJ2-3,TRBV7-2,ASSQNSGRGGDTQY
TRBJ2-2,TRBV7-9,ASSSRGPGTAGELF
TRBJ1-1,TRBV7-3,ASSPSSRNTEAF
TRBJ1-2,TRBV30,AWSVRGVSYGYT
TRBJ2-2,TRBV13,ASSLSQGAFTGELF
TRBJ1-2,TRBV20-1,SARVGYT
TRBJ1-6,TRBV19,ASSSVGYSPLH
TRBJ2-1,TRBV11-3,ASSRDRGLSEQF
TRBJ2-1,TRBV5-1,ASSRGGGGDYPNEQF
TRBJ1-3,TRBV2,ASTGQINSGNTIY
TRBJ2-5,TRBV18,ASLSGNSYETQY
TRBJ2-1,TRBV18,ASSPQSGGYNEQF
TRBJ2-7,TRBV7-2,ASSPRWTSGPGKY
TRBJ2-2,TRBV7-3,ASSPRNTGELF
TRBJ2-1,TRBV4-2,ASSQEPTSNEQF
TRBJ1-1,TRBV20-1,SARGREAF
TRBJ2-1,TRBV19,ASSPEAGSYNEQF
TRBJ2-7,TRBV21-1,ASSKRGAAGEGNEQY
TRBJ1-5,TRBV5-1,ASSLQGEGNQPQH
TRBJ2-7,TRBV3-1/TRBV3-2,ASSQWGEEATQY
TRBJ1-4,TRBV3-1/TRBV3-2,ASSQSLVDEKLF
TRBJ2-1,TRBV11-2,ASSLETSGRPSLYYNEQF
TRBJ1-5,TRBV6-5,ASSNNQPQH
TRBJ1-1,TRBV4-1,ASSQVTANTEAF
TRBJ1-5,TRBV7-8,ASSLAVDQPQH
TRBJ1-2,TRBV28,ASSSGQADYGYT
TRBJ1-3,TRBV28,ASSLTKGSGNTIY
TRBJ2-1,TRBV5-4,ASSLLAEQF
TRBJ2-7,TRBV5-5,ASSPSPHEVYEQY
TRBJ2-2,TRBV19,ASSIATSTGELF
TRBJ2-7,TRBV28,ASGRWRPPVSYEQY
TRBJ2-3,TRBV6-2/TRBV6-3,ASSPGTGWNTQY
TRBJ2-7,TRBV11-3,ASSSSSGPYEQY
TRBJ2-7,TRBV18,ASSPFWPEQY
TRBJ2-7,TRBV12-3/TRBV12-4,ASTRGQSYEQY